A selection of T cell receptor beta chains follows, all from one sample in a study of cytomegalovirus exposure and HLA in healthy donors. Profiled with immunoSEQ multiplex PCR; TCRdb holds only in-frame clones, not every one. Among about 93,000 clones, around three quarters were seen once, and the ten largest hold about 7.3%. Sequencing was carried out using PBMCs. These receptors all come from a man younger than 45 in good health and CMV-seronegative. Both conserved end residues are part of each CDR3. A D gene is named only where the DNA matches it firmly. Clone size, where shown, is once, few, many, or a class for clones that have expanded.

J gene: TRBJ2-1; V gene: TRBV7-2; CDR3 length: 13; D gene: NA; clone size: NA; CDR3 protein: CASSFKQGAEQFF; CDR3 DNA: TGTGCCAGCAGCTTTAAACAGGGAGCTGAGCAGTTCTTC
J gene: TRBJ2-1; V gene: TRBV6-4; CDR3 length: 15; D gene: TRBD2; clone size: NA; CDR3 protein: CASSASGPEYNEQFF; CDR3 DNA: TGTGCCAGCAGCGCTAGCGGACCTGAGTACAATGAGCAGTTCTTC
J gene: TRBJ2-6; V gene: TRBV18; CDR3 length: 20; D gene: TRBD1; clone size: NA; CDR3 protein: CASSRQIGTGGAEGANVLTF; CDR3 DNA: TGTGCCAGCTCACGTCAAATCGGGACAGGGGGCGCGGAAGGGGCCAACGTCCTGACTTTC
J gene: TRBJ1-5; V gene: TRBV13; CDR3 length: 13; D gene: NA; clone size: NA; CDR3 protein: CASSFGQDQPQHF; CDR3 DNA: TGTGCCAGCAGCTTTGGGCAGGATCAGCCCCAGCATTTT
J gene: TRBJ2-1; V gene: TRBV6-5; CDR3 length: 16; D gene: TRBD1; clone size: NA; CDR3 protein: CASSYSLRDREDEQFF; CDR3 DNA: TGTGCCAGCAGTTACAGTCTGCGGGACAGGGAGGATGAGCAGTTCTTC
J gene: TRBJ1-1; V gene: TRBV5-4; CDR3 length: 14; D gene: NA; clone size: NA; CDR3 protein: CASSPRALNTEAFF; CDR3 DNA: TGTGCCAGCAGCCCGAGGGCGCTGAACACTGAAGCTTTCTTC
J gene: TRBJ2-1; V gene: TRBV11-3; CDR3 length: 14; D gene: TRBD1; clone size: NA; CDR3 protein: CASSPRQGGNEQFF; CDR3 DNA: TGTGCCAGCAGCCCTCGACAGGGTGGCAATGAGCAGTTCTTC
J gene: TRBJ2-7; V gene: TRBV10-3; CDR3 length: 12; D gene: NA; clone size: few; CDR3 protein: CAITRPGGEQYF; CDR3 DNA: TGTGCCATCACTCGACCCGGGGGCGAGCAGTACTTC
J gene: TRBJ2-7; V gene: TRBV9; CDR3 length: 16; D gene: TRBD2; clone size: NA; CDR3 protein: CASSLRLAGGFHEQYF; CDR3 DNA: TGTGCCAGCAGCTTAAGACTAGCGGGGGGATTCCACGAGCAGTACTTC
J gene: TRBJ1-6; V gene: TRBV5-6; CDR3 length: 15; D gene: TRBD1; clone size: NA; CDR3 protein: CASSLDRYNNSPLHF; CDR3 DNA: TGTGCCAGCAGCCTGGACAGGTATAATAATTCACCCCTCCACTTT
J gene: TRBJ2-1; V gene: TRBV19; CDR3 length: 15; D gene: NA; clone size: NA; CDR3 protein: CASSMPGGASGEQFF; CDR3 DNA: TGTGCCAGTAGTATGCCTGGGGGGGCCTCGGGTGAGCAGTTCTTC
J gene: TRBJ2-1; V gene: TRBV6-4; CDR3 length: 14; D gene: NA; clone size: once; CDR3 protein: CASSPTSEGNEQFF; CDR3 DNA: TGTGCCAGCAGCCCTACTAGTGAGGGCAATGAGCAGTTCTTC
J gene: TRBJ1-1; V gene: TRBV27; CDR3 length: 13; D gene: NA; clone size: NA; CDR3 protein: CASSLGRRTEAFF; CDR3 DNA: TGTGCCAGCAGTTTAGGGCGAAGGACTGAAGCTTTCTTT
J gene: TRBJ1-6; V gene: TRBV6-1; CDR3 length: 15; D gene: NA; clone size: NA; CDR3 protein: CATELRSSYNSPLHF; CDR3 DNA: TGTGCCACCGAGCTGCGGAGCTCCTATAATTCACCCCTCCACTTT
J gene: TRBJ2-7; V gene: TRBV5-1; CDR3 length: 13; D gene: NA; clone size: NA; CDR3 protein: CASSTSRRYEQYF; CDR3 DNA: TGCGCCAGCAGCACCTCTAGGAGGTACGAGCAGTACTTC
J gene: TRBJ1-4; V gene: TRBV5-1; CDR3 length: 14; D gene: NA; clone size: NA; CDR3 protein: CASSLRVPGAKLFF; CDR3 DNA: TGCGCCAGCAGCTTGCGGGTACCGGGTGCGAAACTGTTTTTT
J gene: TRBJ2-4; V gene: TRBV14; CDR3 length: 14; D gene: TRBD2; clone size: few; CDR3 protein: CASSQDLAGDFQYF; CDR3 DNA: TGTGCCAGCAGCCAAGATCTAGCGGGAGATTTTCAGTACTTC